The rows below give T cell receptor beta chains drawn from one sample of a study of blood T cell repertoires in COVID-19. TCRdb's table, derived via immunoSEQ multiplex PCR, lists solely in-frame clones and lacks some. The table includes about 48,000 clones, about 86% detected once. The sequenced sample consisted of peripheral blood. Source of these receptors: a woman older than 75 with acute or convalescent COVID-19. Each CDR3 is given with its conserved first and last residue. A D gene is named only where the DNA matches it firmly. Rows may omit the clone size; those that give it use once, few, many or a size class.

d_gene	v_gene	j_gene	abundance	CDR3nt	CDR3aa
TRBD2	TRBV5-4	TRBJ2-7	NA	TGTGCCAGCAGCTTGGCGGGAGGGGCCTCCCACGAGCAGTACTTC	CASSLAGGASHEQYF
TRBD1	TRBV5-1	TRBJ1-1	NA	TGCGCCAGCAGCTTGGCGGGGGACAGGGGAACTGAAGCTTTCTTT	CASSLAGDRGTEAFF
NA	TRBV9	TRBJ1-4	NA	TGTGCCAGCAGCCCGGGTCAAGTTTCTACTAATGAAAAACTGTTTTTT	CASSPGQVSTNEKLFF
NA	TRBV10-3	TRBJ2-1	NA	TGTGCCATCAGTGAAGCTGGAGACGAGCAGTTCTTC	CAISEAGDEQFF
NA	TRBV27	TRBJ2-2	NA	TGTGCCAGCAGTTTCGGAGCAACCGGGGAGCTGTTTTTT	CASSFGATGELFF
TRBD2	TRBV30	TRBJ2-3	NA	TGTGCCTGGAGCCTAGCGGGGGGGAACACAGATACGCAGTATTTT	CAWSLAGGNTDTQYF
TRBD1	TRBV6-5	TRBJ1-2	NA	TGTGCCACCGGCACTGGACAGGGGACCTCCCAAGTTAGGACCTTC	CATGTGQGTSQVRTF
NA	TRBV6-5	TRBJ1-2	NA	TGTGCCAGCACCGACTGGGGCAGTCCGGATGGCTACACCTTC	CASTDWGSPDGYTF
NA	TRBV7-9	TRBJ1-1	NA	TGTGCCAGCAGCTTAAGTACAGGAAATACTGAAGCTTTCTTT	CASSLSTGNTEAFF
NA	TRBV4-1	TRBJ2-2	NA	TGCGCCAGCAGCCAAGCCCGAGGGCGGGGCCACACCGGGGAGCTGTTTTTT	CASSQARGRGHTGELFF
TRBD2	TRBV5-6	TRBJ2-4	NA	TGTGCCAGCTCCGGAGGGTCTATAGCGGGGCAGGACATTCAGTACTTC	CASSGGSIAGQDIQYF
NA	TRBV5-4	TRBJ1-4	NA	TGTGCCAGCAGCTTGGGACAGGAAGAAGAAAAACTGTTTTTT	CASSLGQEEEKLFF
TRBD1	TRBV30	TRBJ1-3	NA	TGTGCCTGGGGACAGGACTCTGGAAACACCATATATTTT	CAWGQDSGNTIYF
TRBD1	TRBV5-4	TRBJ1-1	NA	TGTGCCAGCGCCCCCGGACAGGAAACCAAAGCTTTCTTT	CASAPGQETKAFF
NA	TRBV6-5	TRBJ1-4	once	TGTGCCAGCAGTCGCGGGCGTAATGAAAAACTGTTTTTT	CASSRGRNEKLFF
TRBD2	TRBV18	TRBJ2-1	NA	TGTGCCAGCCGAACGACTCGAGCGGGGAATGAGCAGTTCTTC	CASRTTRAGNEQFF
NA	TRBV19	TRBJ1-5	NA	TGTGCCAGTAGGATGACAGTTGGTGCTCAGCCCCAGCATTTT	CASRMTVGAQPQHF
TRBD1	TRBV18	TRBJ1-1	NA	TGTGCCAGCTCACCAGCGGGACAGGGGGTGAACACTGAAGCTTTCTTT	CASSPAGQGVNTEAFF
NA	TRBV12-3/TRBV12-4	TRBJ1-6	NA	TGTGCCAGCAGCCGGGACTCCAGTTCACCCCTCCACTTT	CASSRDSSSPLHF
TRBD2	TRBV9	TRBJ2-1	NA	TGTGCCAGCAGCGTCCAAAGCACGGGACTAGGGTTTGATGAGCAGTTCTTC	CASSVQSTGLGFDEQFF
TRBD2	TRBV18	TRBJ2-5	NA	TGTGCCAGCTCACAAGGACTAGCGGGAACCCAAGAGACCCAGTACTTC	CASSQGLAGTQETQYF
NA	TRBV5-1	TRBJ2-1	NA	TGCGCCAGCAGCTTGGATCAGGGTAGCTACAATGAGCAGTTCTTC	CASSLDQGSYNEQFF
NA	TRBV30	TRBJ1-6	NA	TGTGCCTGGAACCAAGGCAGAGGAGAACCCCTCCACTTT	CAWNQGRGEPLHF
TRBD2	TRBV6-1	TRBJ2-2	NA	TGTGCCAGCAGTGCTAGACTAGCGGGGGGCGGGAACACCGGGGAGCTGTTTTTT	CASSARLAGGGNTGELFF
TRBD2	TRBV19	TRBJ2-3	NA	TGTGCCAGTAAACTAGCGGACCGCACAGATACGCAGTATTTT	CASKLADRTDTQYF
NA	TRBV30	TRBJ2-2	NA	TGTGCCTGGAGTGTATTTTCGGATTTGGGCTCCGGGGAGCTGTTTTTT	CAWSVFSDLGSGELFF
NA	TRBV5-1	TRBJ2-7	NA	TGCGCCAGCAGCCCTTACCTCAGGGAAGGGGCCTACGAGCAGTACTTC	CASSPYLREGAYEQYF
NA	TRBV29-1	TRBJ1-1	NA	TGCAGCGTTGCTGACAGGTTCATGAACACTGAAGCTTTCTTT	CSVADRFMNTEAFF